These 7 T cell receptor beta chains were all obtained from the same sample, sequenced in a study of circulating CD8 cells and anti-PD-1 response in melanoma. TCR libraries were prepared from roughly 14 ng of total RNA with the QIAseq Immune Repertoire TCR panel. Using its own MiXCR run on the reads, TCRdb lists one record per CDR3 protein. This table holds under 800 distinct CDR3 sequences, about 8.1% found once. From live CD3+CD8+TCRalphabeta+ cells, four PD-1 and/or TIGIT subsets were sorted. The sample in question was CD8+ T cells from PBMCs, obtained at baseline or after one month of anti-PD-1 therapy (not recorded which). These receptors all come from a human donor with melanoma.

By sample share, this clonotype is large. V is TRBV5-1 and J is TRBJ2-1; D might be TRBD1 (6 bases). Trimming stripped 5 bases from V and 3 bases from J, with 15 bases between. This CDR3 comprises 15 residues. The germline CDR1 and CDR2 sequences are SGHRS and YFSETQ. The CDR3 DNA is TGCGCCAGCAGTAATCCCGGGACACTCTACAATGAGCAGTTCTTC. It translates to CASSNPGTLYNEQFF.

This clonotype is categorized as medium-sized. CDR3 in amino acids: CASSPMGTSGVNEQFF. The CDR3 DNA sequence: TGTGCCAGCAGTCCCATGGGGACTAGCGGGGTCAATGAGCAGTTCTTC. This chain connects TRBV28 to TRBJ2-1; TRBD2 matches 13 bases. Germline CDR1 reads MDHEN; CDR2 reads SYDVKM. The CDR3 totals 16 residues. J was trimmed by 6 bases and V by 5 bases; bases with no gene match: 7.

Relative to its sample, this clonotype is medium-sized. The chain uses TRBV4-2 and TRBJ2-7, with D tentatively TRBD1 or TRBD2 (5 bases each). V lost 5 bases and J 3 bases, leaving 14 bases between the germline ends. CDR3 length equals 14 residues. The germline CDR1 and CDR2 sequences are LGHNA and YNFKEQ. This CDR3 reads CASSMGRMSYEQYF. The CDR3 nucleotides are TGTGCCAGCAGCATGGGACGGATGAGCTACGAGCAGTACTTC.

By frequency in the sample, this clonotype is large. This chain joins TRBV7-9 and TRBJ2-1; 13 bases line up with TRBD2. The CDR3 has 16 residues. V lost 5 bases, J lost 8 bases, and 9 bases stayed unmatched. Germline V gene data show CDR1 as SEHNR and CDR2 as FQNEAQ (reference sequence). In DNA, the CDR3 is TGTGCCAGCAGCCCACTAGCGGGGGGGCCGAGAGATGAGCAGTTCTTC. This gives the protein CASSPLAGGPRDEQFF.

This clonotype qualifies as large. V gene TRBV6-1 combines with J gene TRBJ2-2; D call uncertain. With 3 bases removed from V and 3 bases from J, the gap between germline ends came to 5 bases. The CDR3 runs 13 residues. Per the germline V gene, CDR1 is MNHNS and CDR2 is SASEGT. The CDR3 DNA reads TGTGCCAGCAGTGATTCGGACACCGGGGAGCTGTTTTTT. Amino acid sequence: CASSDSDTGELFF.

This clonotype is judged large. V gene TRBV4-1 combines with J gene TRBJ2-5, with TRBD1 identical over 7 bases. The CDR3 contains 17 residues. Unmatched junction bases numbered 7, after V lost 0 bases and J lost 0 bases. From germline, CDR1 is MGHRA and CDR2 YSYEKL. CDR3 loop: CASSQDGTVTYQETQYF. CDR3 nucleotides: TGCGCCAGCAGCCAAGATGGGACAGTGACTTACCAAGAGACCCAGTACTTC.

The table lists this clonotype with a few counts. A much more abundant neighbour one base away suggests this may be a read error. This chain uses TRBV28 with TRBJ1-4, with D uncertain. Trimming cost V 5 bases and J 0 bases, with 13 bases left between them. Germline V gene sequence: CDR1 MDHEN, CDR2 SYDVKM. CDR3 length: 16 residues. The CDR3 DNA reads TGTGCCAGCAGTCCACCCGGCGGGGCAACTAATGAAAAACTGTTTTTT. It codes for CASSPPGGATNEKLFF.